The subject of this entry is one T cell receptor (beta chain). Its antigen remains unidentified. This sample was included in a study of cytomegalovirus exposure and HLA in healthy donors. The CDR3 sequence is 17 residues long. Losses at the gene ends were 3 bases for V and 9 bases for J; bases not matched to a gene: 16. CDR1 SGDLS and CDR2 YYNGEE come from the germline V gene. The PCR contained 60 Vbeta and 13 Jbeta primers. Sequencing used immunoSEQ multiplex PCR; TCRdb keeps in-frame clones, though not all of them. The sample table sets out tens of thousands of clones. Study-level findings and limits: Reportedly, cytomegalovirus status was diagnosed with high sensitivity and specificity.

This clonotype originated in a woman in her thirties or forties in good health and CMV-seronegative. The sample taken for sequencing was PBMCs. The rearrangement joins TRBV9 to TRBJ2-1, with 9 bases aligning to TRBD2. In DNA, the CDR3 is TGTGCCAGCAGCGAAGCCCCAGTAGCGGGAGCCCAGGGTGAGCAGTTCTTC. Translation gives CASSEAPVAGAQGEQFF.